This T cell receptor (beta chain) is drawn from a study of T cells after yellow fever vaccination. General study results and limits: One caveat is that FACS-sorted repertoires could contain abundant clonotypes contaminating from the bulk population. Few clonotypes appeared in both CD4 and CD8 compartments.

This clonotype was counted at least ten times. Its antigen remains unidentified. One entry per CDR3 protein, called by TCRdb with MiXCR from the 5' RACE reads. This sample has approximately 240,000 distinct CDR3 sequences; over 3% occur once, and the top ten carry approximately 18%. Germline V CDR1 and CDR2: SGHRS, YFSETQ. The ends lost 4 bases at V and 5 bases at J; junction bases unmatched: 9. The CDR3 length is 15 residues. V is TRBV5-1 and J is TRBJ2-5, with TRBD1 matching 9 bases. This TCR derives from a man younger than 35 who received the YFV17D yellow fever vaccine. The sample in question was PBMCs, obtained 15 days after the yellow fever booster vaccination. The CDR3 region is CASSPGTGRWETQYF. DNA of the CDR3: TGCGCCAGCAGCCCCGGGACAGGGCGATGGGAGACCCAGTACTTC.